This T cell receptor (beta chain) came from a study of shared clonotypes between healthy human individuals (dated by TCRdb to the early 2020s). At the level of the whole study: The cohort included a few men and two women between 18 and 49 years of age. To estimate repertoire size and how much clonotypes are shared between individuals, the study performed deep sequencing of blood TCR repertoires from roughly five healthy adults. To increase sequencing depth and limit assay-specific biases, TCR repertoire library preparation and sequencing were carried out by different laboratories using diverse techniques. Per donor, leukapheresis produced somewhere between about 0.9 and 10 billion PBMCs.

A remark on this clone: Its antigen remains unidentified. Base qualities are not recorded, but no much larger clone differs from it by a single base.

The full study reports these points: Sampling was restricted to blood, and TCR repertoires in tissues likely differ from the TCR repertoires found in blood. Pairwise subsampling indicated that sequencing depth was expected to affect the degree of clonotype sharing among donors. Because the study included only a small number of donors, the genetic and exposure-history diversity represented was limited.

Using the deep immunoSEQ assay, multiplex PCR amplified TCR CDR3 regions from genomic DNA. Genomic DNA extracted from each cell subset was distributed evenly over all wells of several immunoSEQ 96-well plates, and each plate served as one replicate. For unsorted PBMC, roughly 300 ng of genomic DNA, equivalent to around 30,000 T cell genomes, went into each replicate PCR. Ten immunoSEQ deep assay plates were used to sequence unsorted PBMC genomic DNA. The purified libraries were quantified using a Qubit 3.0 fluorometer, sized with a Bioanalyzer 2100, and then quantified again using the KAPA Library Quantification kit. Every immunoSEQ 96-well plate was sequenced on a dedicated single-read 150-cycle Illumina NextSeq 550 flow cell. Per the authors' processing: Because the immunoSEQ output included only junctional sequences and no quality scores, the filtering could not be the same as the filtering used for full-length reads. To assign V/J genes and CDR3, sequences were annotated against IMGT germline references using PyIR, a Python wrapper for IgBLAST v1.9. Reads with weak V/J assignments (E-value above 1e-6), missing CDR3, stop codons, out-of-frame junctions, or ambiguous translated residues were removed. A V3J clonotype was defined by an identical inferred V gene, J gene, and CDR3 amino acid sequence. The percentage overlap between two repertoires was calculated by dividing the number of shared unique clonotypes by the size of the smaller repertoire. RTK rarefaction, the Chao1 estimator, and Recon v2.1 estimates of unobserved clonotypes were used to assess repertoire richness. TCRdb carries this immuneACCESS record with in-frame sequences only. Its versions omit some clonotypes, under half of them owing to an unresolved V gene in the studies checked, with the rest unexplained. The V and J calls and clone size were taken over from that table, and D and trimming were inferred from the DNA. This sample is represented by about 490,000 clones; less than 80% of them were singletons. Together, the top ten hold more than 10% of the sample.

Donors were healthy HIV-negative adults with no recently reported acute infections or vaccinations. All donors were Caucasian adults living in Nashville, Tennessee, USA. For unsorted samples, some 87 million PBMCs were counted, and genomic DNA was extracted using the QIAamp DNA Blood Mini kit. Blood was collected by leukapheresis, and PBMCs were isolated by Ficoll-Histopaque density gradient centrifugation and then cryopreserved in liquid nitrogen vapor phase. The CDR3 spans 13 residues, from the cysteine through the phenylalanine. Only the CDR3 DNA stays, 39 bases, in frame from base 1. V is reduced by 6 bases and J by 6 bases, leaving a spacing of 15 bases between them. The CDR1 and CDR2 encoded by the germline V gene are SNHLY and FYNNEI.

This TCR derives from a woman in her forties in good health. Some clones in this sample may be carry-over from other donors' samples. This chain joins TRBV2 to TRBJ2-7, with no confidently assigned D gene. Source material: PBMCs. The sequenced DNA: TGTGCCAGCAGGCCTGACTTAGGTCCCGAGCAGTACTTC. Translation gives CASRPDLGPEQYF.